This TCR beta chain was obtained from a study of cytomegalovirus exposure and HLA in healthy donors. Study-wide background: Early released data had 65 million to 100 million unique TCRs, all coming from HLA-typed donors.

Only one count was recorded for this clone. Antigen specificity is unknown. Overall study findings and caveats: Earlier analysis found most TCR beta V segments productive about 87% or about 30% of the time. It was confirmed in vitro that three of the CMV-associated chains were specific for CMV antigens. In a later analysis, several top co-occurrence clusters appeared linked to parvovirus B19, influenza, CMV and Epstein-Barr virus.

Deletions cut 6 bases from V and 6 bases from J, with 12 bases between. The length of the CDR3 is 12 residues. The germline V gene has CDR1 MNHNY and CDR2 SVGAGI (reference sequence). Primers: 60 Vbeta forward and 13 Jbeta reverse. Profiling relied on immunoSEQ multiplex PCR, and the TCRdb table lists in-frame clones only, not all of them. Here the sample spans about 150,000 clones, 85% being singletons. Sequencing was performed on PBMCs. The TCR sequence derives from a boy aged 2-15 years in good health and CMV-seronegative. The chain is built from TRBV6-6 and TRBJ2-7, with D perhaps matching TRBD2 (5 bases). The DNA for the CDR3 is TGTGCCAGCAGCCAGGAAGGGAGCGAGCAGTACTTC. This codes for CASSQEGSEQYF.